This TCR beta chain emerged from a study of cytomegalovirus exposure and HLA in healthy donors. In the study overall: Among about 179 million T cells, an earlier analysis found about 100 million unique TCR beta sequences. Study outcomes and limitations: Indistinguishability led to the exclusion of some V segments, TRBV6-2 and TRBV6-3 included. Overall, approximately 150 TCR beta chains were annotated as cytomegalovirus-associated.

The CDR3 is made up of 13 amino acids. Germline V gene lookup returns CDR1 GTSNPN and CDR2 SVGIG (reference sequence). V shed 4 bases, J shed 4 bases, and the junction held 5 bases outside the gene matches. PCR was performed using 60 Vbeta and 13 Jbeta primers. TCRdb's table, derived via immunoSEQ multiplex PCR, lists solely in-frame clones and lacks some. The repertoire table contains 100,000 to 150,000 clones. In the case of this clone: As yet, its antigen is unknown. Other DNA sequences of this sample code for an identical CDR3.

Material for sequencing was PBMCs. The chain combines TRBV30 with TRBJ1-1, with TRBD1 matching 8 bases. The sequence derives from a woman aged 40 to 50 in good health and CMV-seropositive. CDR3 protein: CAWTTGGGTEAFF. In nucleotides, the CDR3 is TGTGCCTGGACCACAGGGGGAGGCACTGAAGCTTTCTTT.